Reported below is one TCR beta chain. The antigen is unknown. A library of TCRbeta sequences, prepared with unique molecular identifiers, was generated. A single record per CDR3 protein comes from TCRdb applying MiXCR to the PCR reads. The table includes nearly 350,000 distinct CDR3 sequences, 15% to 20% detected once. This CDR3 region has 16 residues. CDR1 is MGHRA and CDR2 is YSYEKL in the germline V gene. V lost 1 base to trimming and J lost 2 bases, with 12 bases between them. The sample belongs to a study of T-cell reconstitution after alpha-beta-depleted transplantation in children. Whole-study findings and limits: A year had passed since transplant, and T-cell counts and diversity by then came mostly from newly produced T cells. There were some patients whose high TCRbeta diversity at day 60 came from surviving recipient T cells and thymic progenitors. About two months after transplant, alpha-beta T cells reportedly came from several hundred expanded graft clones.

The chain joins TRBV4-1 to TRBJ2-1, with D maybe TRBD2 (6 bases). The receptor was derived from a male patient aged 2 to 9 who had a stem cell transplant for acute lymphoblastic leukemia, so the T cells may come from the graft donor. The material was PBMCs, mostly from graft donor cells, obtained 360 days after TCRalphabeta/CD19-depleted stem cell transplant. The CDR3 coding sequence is TGCGCCAGCAGCCAAGCCCCCGGCGGGGCCTACAATGAGCAGTTCTTC. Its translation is CASSQAPGGAYNEQFF.